What follows describes a single T cell receptor beta chain. CDR1 SGHTA and CDR2 FQGNSA come from the germline V gene. V lost 5 bases and J lost 8; bases outside the gene matches: 12. There are 15 residues in the CDR3. The data originate from a study of blood T cells in healthy people across ages. The authors ran a second PCR of roughly 6 to 12 cycles using a sample-barcoded 5' primer and a J-beta primer mix. TCRdb re-derived calls from the 5' RACE reads in MiXCR, one entry per CDR3 protein. The sample lists under 2,000,000 distinct CDR3 sequences, 49% occurring once. For every donor, a draw yielded approximately 9.8 milliliters of peripheral blood.

The chain combines TRBV7-2 with TRBJ1-2; 9 bases line up with TRBD1. The sample was blood. This sequence originates from a woman aged 35 to 49 in good health. The DNA for the CDR3 is TGTGCCAGCAGCCCGGGACAGGGAGACGTCGGCGGCTACACCTTC. This gives the protein CASSPGQGDVGGYTF.